This TCR beta chain was recorded in a study of vaccination and CD4 T cells after COVID-19. For this clonotype: Its antigen remains unknown.

The treatment denotes: approximately 9-day PBMC culture with coronavirus spike peptide pools or control peptides (ViraFEST assay). Study-level findings and limits: 304 of 307 vaccine-specific clones from convalescent patients were spike mono-reactive.

The Oncomine TCR Beta short-read assay generated sequence data from the DNA of cultured CD4+ T cells. The source of extracted genomic DNA was cultured CD4+ T cells. TCRdb used MiXCR to reprocess the PCR reads, holding one entry per CDR3 protein. The table lists about 9,700 distinct CDR3 sequences, around 49% of them singletons. V lost 4 bases and J lost 5; bases outside the gene matches: 7. Germline CDR1 reads MNHEY; CDR2 reads SVGAGI. The CDR3 length is 14 residues. The chain couples TRBV6-5 to TRBJ2-5, with 7 positions matching TRBD1. This clonotype originated in a human donor who had recovered from COVID-19. The sequencing sample was made of CD4+ T cells from blood, cultured in vitro. In DNA form, the CDR3 reads TGTGCCAGCAGTTTGACAGGGATTGGGGAGACCCAGTACTTC. This codes for CASSLTGIGETQYF.